This entry lists 17 T cell receptor beta chains sequenced from one sample in a study of T cells expressing NK-cell markers. TCRdb re-called the 5' RACE reads and catalogs CDR3 proteins one per entry, DNA excluded. The table for this sample gives about 550,000 distinct CDR3 sequences. The sample taken for sequencing was blood T cells: a sorted CD56 or NKG2C T cell subset, CD4+ or CD8+ T cells, or bulk PBMC T cells (not recorded which). Receptors originate from a young man in good health.

The rearrangement joins TRBV6-1 to TRBJ2-3; TCRdb returns TRBD1, unconfirmable since there is no DNA. CDR1 MNHNS and CDR2 SASEGT come from the germline V gene. This CDR3 has 16 amino acids. CDR3 sequence reads: CASSPKQGSGPDTQYF.

The chain has TRBV18 and TRBJ2-4; checking the TCRdb D call of TRBD1 is not possible without DNA. Germline V gene lookup returns CDR1 KGHSH and CDR2 LQKENI. The CDR3 has 15 amino acids. CDR3 amino acids: CASSPMDRPKNIQYF.

The V gene is TRBV10-3, the J gene TRBJ2-2. This CDR3 has 14 amino acids. From germline, CDR1 is ENHRY and CDR2 SYGVKD. The chain's CDR3 is CAITSDQHTGELFF.

The V and J genes are TRBV24-1 and TRBJ2-3; TCRdb's D call, TRBD1, is unchecked because there is no DNA. This CDR3 region has 13 residues. The germline V gene encodes CDR1 KGHDR and CDR2 SFDVKD. CDR3 in amino acids: CAASTGIPDTQYF.

The genes are TRBV11-2 and TRBJ2-1; there is no DNA to check the TCRdb D call of TRBD2. The germline V gene has CDR1 SGHAT and CDR2 FQNNGV. CDR3 length: 18 amino acids. The CDR3 reads CASSPYRTSGRAFPEQFF.

The V and J genes are TRBV20-1 and TRBJ2-1; the D call of TRBD2 rests on TCRdb alone, since no DNA is present to check it. CDR3 length: 14 residues. CDR1 and CDR2 from the germline V gene are DFQATT and SNEGSKA (reference sequence). The CDR3 loop reads CSARKRDLYNEQFF.

This chain uses TRBV28 with TRBJ1-2. Germline V gene sequence: CDR1 MDHEN, CDR2 SYDVKM. The CDR3 is 18 residues long. The CDR3 sequence is CASSLLGLVGEASDGYTF.

The rearrangement links TRBV5-1 to TRBJ2-7; lacking DNA, the TRBD2 call made by TCRdb goes unchecked. Germline CDR1 reads SGHRS; CDR2 reads YFSETQ. The CDR3 spans 15 residues. CDR3: CASRHSGVSSYEQYF.

The V gene is TRBV5-4, the J gene TRBJ2-1; the TCRdb call, TRBD1, lacks DNA for checking. Germline V gives CDR1 SGHNT, CDR2 YYREEE (reference sequence). The CDR3 extends over 13 amino acids. The CDR3 is CASSPDGANEQFF.

This chain links TRBV11-1 with TRBJ2-5. The CDR3 is 14 residues long. In germline, CDR1 is SGHAT, CDR2 FQDESV (reference sequence). CDR3 protein: CASSPYDFQETQYF.

V is TRBV4-2 and J is TRBJ1-4. The CDR3 is 17 residues long. Looked up from germline, CDR1 is LGHNA and CDR2 is YNFKEQ. The CDR3 loop reads CASSQAAFLATNEKLFF.

The V and J genes are TRBV5-5 and TRBJ2-3; TCRdb outputs TRBD1, but without DNA this stays unchecked. CDR3 length: 16 residues. Germline-derived CDR1 and CDR2 are SGHKS and YYEKEE (reference sequence). The chain's CDR3 is CASSLVGTKTPDTQYF.

This rearrangement joins TRBV27 to TRBJ2-2. The germline V gene has CDR1 MNHEY and CDR2 SMNVEV (reference sequence). The CDR3 totals 17 residues. The CDR3 loop reads CASSLNKAARNTGELFF.

This chain links TRBV15 with TRBJ2-1. Looked up from germline, CDR1 is LNHNV and CDR2 is YYDKDF (reference sequence). This CDR3 has 12 residues. CDR3 amino acids: CATSHLYNEQFF.

The CDR3 is CASSLNEGMNTEAFF. The gene calls are TRBV12-3 or TRBV12-4 and TRBJ1-1. The CDR3 contains 15 residues.

The chain couples TRBV20-1 to TRBJ2-7; the TCRdb D gene call, TRBD1, has no DNA to confirm it. CDR1 DFQATT and CDR2 SNEGSKA come from the germline V gene (reference sequence). This CDR3 region has 14 residues. The CDR3 region is CSAPERTRGYEQYF.

The chain carries TRBV9 and TRBJ2-3; TCRdb designates TRBD2, a call that cannot be tested without DNA. This CDR3 has 16 residues. Germline V CDR1 and CDR2: SGDLS, YYNGEE. The CDR3 spells CASSALTSLVADTQYF.